This passage covers 27 T cell receptor beta chains from one sample sequenced in a study of T cell repertoires in MIS-A myocarditis. The table came from immunoSEQ multiplex PCR; TCRdb's copy has only in-frame clones and leaves some out. This table holds around 10,000 clones, more than 85% found once. Sequenced: thoracic lymph node tissue obtained at autopsy. These receptors originate from a man between 18 and 29 years old with fulminant myocarditis from multisystem inflammatory syndrome in adults (MIS-A) after COVID-19.

J is TRBJ1-3 and V is TRBV4-2, with D uncertain. V lost 3 bases and J 4 bases, leaving 16 bases between the germline ends. Germline V lookup: CDR1 LGHNA, CDR2 YNFKEQ. The CDR3 spans 16 residues. The DNA for the CDR3 is TGTGCCAGCAGCCAGAAGGGTACGGGCAACGGAAACACCATATATTTT. This sequence encodes CASSQKGTGNGNTIYF.

The chain employs TRBV28 and TRBJ1-6; 8 bases fit TRBD1. Germline-derived CDR1 and CDR2 are MDHEN and SYDVKM. After removal of 8 bases from V and 6 bases from J, the junction contained 18 bases not matched to a gene. This CDR3 comprises 18 residues. The CDR3: CASWEPGQGFRGNSPLHF. CDR3 coding DNA: TGTGCCAGCTGGGAACCCGGACAGGGCTTTAGGGGTAATTCACCCCTCCACTTT.

This chain joins TRBV5-8 and TRBJ1-1; unclear D gene. V was cut by 1 base and J by 1 base, with 5 bases left in between. Germline V gene data show CDR1 as SGHTS and CDR2 as YDEGEE. CDR3 length: 13 residues. CDR3 loop: CASSLIRNTEAFF. The CDR3 bases are TGTGCCAGCAGCTTGATCAGGAACACTGAAGCTTTCTTT.

J is TRBJ1-4 and V is TRBV4-3; D is unclear. V was trimmed by 4 bases and J by 5 bases, leaving 14 bases between them. The CDR3 is made up of 15 amino acids. Germline V gene lookup returns CDR1 LGHNA and CDR2 YSLEER. CDR3 protein: CASSPIGAGNEKLFF. In DNA, the CDR3 is TGCGCCAGCAGCCCCATAGGTGCGGGGAATGAAAAACTGTTTTTT.

This clone was detected a few times. The CDR3 sequence is CSVGALRPAYNEQFF. CDR3 in DNA: TGCAGCGTTGGCGCCCTGCGCCCGGCATACAATGAGCAGTTCTTC. V and J are TRBV29-1 and TRBJ2-1; D remains unclear. CDR1 and CDR2 (germline): SQVTM, ANQGSEA. This CDR3 comprises 15 residues. V shed 4 bases and J shed 4 bases, with 17 bases lying between them.

This chain links TRBV24-1 with TRBJ1-2; D might be TRBD1 (5 bases). This CDR3 has 12 amino acids. The germline V gene has CDR1 KGHDR and CDR2 SFDVKD. Deletions cut 5 bases from V and 8 bases from J, with 11 bases between. CDR3 region: CATSGLGDGYTF. CDR3 bases: TGTGCCACCAGTGGCCTGGGGGACGGCTACACCTTC.

The V and J genes are TRBV28 and TRBJ1-1; D is perhaps TRBD1 (6 bases). Trimming left V 3 bases short and J 0 bases short, with 11 bases between. The CDR3 spans 15 residues. In germline, CDR1 is MDHEN, CDR2 SYDVKM. The CDR3 coding sequence is TGTGCCAGCAGTTTGCTTCGGGGGCTGAACACTGAAGCTTTCTTT. It specifies CASSLLRGLNTEAFF.

This rearrangement joins TRBV3-1 (or the pseudogene TRBV3-2) to TRBJ2-1; D gene uncertain. The CDR3 is made up of 16 amino acids. CDR1 is LGHDT and CDR2 is YNNKEL in the germline V gene (reference sequence). V was shortened by 3 bases and J by 3 bases, with 15 bases between the two germline ends. CDR3 residues: CASSHRAALLYNEQFF. The CDR3 nucleotides are TGTGCCAGCAGCCATCGGGCGGCGTTGCTCTACAATGAGCAGTTCTTC.

V is TRBV6-5 and J is TRBJ1-2; 9 bases map to TRBD1. Germline CDR1 and CDR2: MNHEY and SVGAGI. The CDR3 covers 15 residues. Losses at the gene ends were 6 bases for V and 3 bases for J; bases not matched to a gene: 8. CDR3 residues: CASSLSDRGHYGYTF. In DNA form, the CDR3 reads TGTGCCAGCAGCCTTTCGGACAGGGGACACTATGGCTACACCTTC.

The V and J genes are TRBV7-8 and TRBJ2-5, with unresolved D. The length of the CDR3 is 14 residues. The germline V gene encodes CDR1 SGHVS and CDR2 FQNEAQ. The V end was cut by 2 bases, the J end by 2 bases, with 9 bases between. Here the CDR3 reads CASSLLSRQETQYF. The CDR3 DNA follows: TGTGCCAGCAGCTTATTGTCCAGACAAGAGACCCAGTACTTC.

The chain has TRBV19 and TRBJ2-2; D gene ambiguous. V was clipped by 1 base and J by 5 bases, with 8 bases between them. This CDR3 spans 14 amino acids. The germline CDR1 and CDR2 sequences are LNHDA and SQIVND (reference sequence). Here the CDR3 DNA reads TGTGCCAGTAGTATAGTTCCCTCAACCGGGGAGCTGTTTTTT. Translated, it gives CASSIVPSTGELFF.

The genes are TRBV7-8 and TRBJ2-7; D is tentatively TRBD1 or TRBD2 (5 bases each). Trimming pared 5 bases from V and 0 bases from J, leaving 17 bases between. The CDR3 is made up of 16 amino acids. The germline CDR1 and CDR2 sequences are SGHVS and FQNEAQ. The CDR3: CASSRGAGTSSYEQYF. The DNA for the CDR3 is TGTGCCAGCAGCCGAGGGGCAGGGACGAGCTCCTACGAGCAGTACTTC.

The V call is TRBV7-9, the J call TRBJ1-1; D remains ambiguous. The germline CDR1 and CDR2 sequences are SEHNR and FQNEAQ (reference sequence). V lost 2 bases and J lost 4, with 11 bases in between. The CDR3 length is 14 residues. The DNA of the CDR3 is TGTGCCAGCAGCTTACGGCAGACCGGCACTGAAGCTTTCTTT. This translates into CASSLRQTGTEAFF.

The rearrangement uses TRBV27 and TRBJ2-7; perhaps TRBD2 as D (7 bases). The CDR3 is made up of 15 amino acids. Per germline, CDR1 MNHEY and CDR2 SMNVEV (reference sequence). V lost 5 bases and J 0 bases, leaving 14 bases between the germline ends. The CDR3 coding sequence is TGTGCCAGCAGTCTACAGGGAGGGGGCTCCTACGAGCAGTACTTC. As protein: CASSLQGGGSYEQYF.

V usage is TRBV5-1 and J usage is TRBJ1-1, with D uncertain. This CDR3 is built from 13 residues. V dropped 0 bases and J dropped 2 bases, with 5 bases sitting between them. CDR1 and CDR2 (germline): SGHRS, YFSETQ. The CDR3 coding sequence is TGCGCCAGCAGCTTGGACAGAAACACTGAAGCTTTCTTT. Its translation is CASSLDRNTEAFF. Variable domain in full (rest from reference TRBV5-1 and TRBJ1-1): KAGVTQTPRYLIKTRGQQVTLSCSPISGHRSVSWYQQTPGQGLQFLFEYFSETQRNKGNFPGRFSGRQFSNSRSEMNVSTLELGDSALYLCASSLDRNTEAFFGQGTRLTVV.

This chain uses TRBV9 with TRBJ1-3; D remains unclear. CDR3 length: 14 residues. The germline V gene has CDR1 SGDLS and CDR2 YYNGEE. The V end was cut by 0 bases, the J end by 4 bases, with 8 bases between. In nucleotides, the CDR3 is TGTGCCAGCAGCGTAGGCCAGATGGGAAACACCATATATTTT. Encoded protein: CASSVGQMGNTIYF.

This rearrangement joins TRBV19 to TRBJ1-2; maybe TRBD1 (5 bases). Trimming cost V 4 bases and J 8 bases, with 23 bases left between them. The CDR3 loop spans 16 amino acids. CDR1 and CDR2 from the germline V gene are LNHDA and SQIVND (reference sequence). CDR3 in amino acids: CASSRVRQGDIEGYTF. The CDR3 nucleotides are TGTGCCAGTAGTAGAGTACGGCAGGGAGATATCGAGGGCTACACCTTC.

The chain employs TRBV27 and TRBJ2-3; 11 bases fit TRBD2. Looked up from germline, CDR1 is MNHEY and CDR2 is SMNVEV (reference sequence). This CDR3 spans 20 amino acids. The J segment lost 0 bases and the V segment lost 0 bases, leaving 11 bases of the junction unmatched. The CDR3: CASSLSPPASGRTSTDTQYF. In DNA, the CDR3 is TGTGCCAGCAGTTTATCTCCCCCGGCTAGCGGGAGGACTAGCACAGATACGCAGTATTTT.

This rearrangement joins TRBV27 to TRBJ1-2, with D uncertain. Per the germline V gene, CDR1 is MNHEY and CDR2 is SMNVEV (reference sequence). Trimming cost V 5 bases and J 0 bases, with 7 bases left between them. CDR3 length equals 13 residues. CDR3 sequence reads: CASSDFPNYGYTF. The CDR3 nucleotides read TGTGCCAGCAGTGACTTCCCTAACTATGGCTACACCTTC.

The V gene is TRBV9, the J gene TRBJ2-3; TRBD2 agrees at 7 bases. After removal of 3 bases from V and 3 bases from J, the junction contained 4 bases not matched to a gene. The CDR3 totals 14 residues. Germline CDR1 reads SGDLS; CDR2 reads YYNGEE. This CDR3 is CASSGGGGTDTQYF. The CDR3 DNA reads TGTGCCAGCAGCGGGGGGGGAGGGACAGATACGCAGTATTTT.

The rearrangement links TRBV2 to TRBJ2-7; D uncertain. Per the germline V gene, CDR1 is SNHLY and CDR2 is FYNNEI. There are 12 residues in the CDR3. V was pared by 9 bases and J by 0 bases, with 9 bases between. CDR3 nucleotide sequence: TGTGCCAGAGAAATGAGCTCCTACGAGCAGTACTTC. Translation: CAREMSSYEQYF.

The rearrangement joins TRBV28 to TRBJ1-1, with D possibly matching TRBD1 (6 bases). The germline V gene has CDR1 MDHEN and CDR2 SYDVKM. This CDR3 has 14 residues. Trimming took off 5 bases at V and 7 bases at J, with 17 bases between the two ends. In DNA, the CDR3 is TGTGCCAGCAGTCGAACCACAGGGAGGAGTGAAGCTTTCTTT. Protein sequence: CASSRTTGRSEAFF.

This chain links TRBV4-2 with TRBJ1-2; a possible D gene is TRBD1 (5 bases). Germline-derived CDR1 and CDR2 are LGHNA and YNFKEQ. V lost 5 bases and J 7 bases, leaving 20 bases between the germline ends. The CDR3 length is 15 residues. CDR3 sequence reads: CASSTRTGHTPGYTF. For the CDR3, the DNA is TGTGCCAGCAGCACGAGGACCGGACACACTCCTGGCTACACCTTC.

This chain joins TRBV5-1 and TRBJ1-2, with D unclear. The CDR3 length is 13 residues. Germline lookup yields CDR1 SGHRS and CDR2 YFSETQ. The V end lost 0 bases, the J end lost 7 bases, and 10 bases lay between the germline ends. Here the CDR3 reads CASSLGAGAGYTF. DNA of the CDR3: TGCGCCAGCAGCTTGGGGGCAGGTGCTGGCTACACCTTC.

The chain links TRBV19 to TRBJ2-6; 11 bases fit TRBD1. V lost 5 bases, J lost 0 bases, and 0 bases stayed unmatched. The CDR3 extends over 16 amino acids. The germline gives CDR1 LNHDA, CDR2 SQIVND (reference sequence). CDR3 nucleotide sequence: TGTGCCAGTAGTGGGACAGGGGGCTCTGGGGCCAACGTCCTGACTTTC. Translating gives CASSGTGGSGANVLTF.

In its sample, this clone was seen a few times. The chain is built from TRBV7-3 and TRBJ1-3; D remains unclear. The length of the CDR3 is 15 residues. The V end was cut by 6 bases, the J end by 0 bases, with 12 bases between. CDR1 and CDR2 from the germline V gene are SGHTA and FQGTGA. This chain's CDR3 is CASSLSPGSGNTIYF. CDR3 bases: TGTGCCAGCAGTCTTAGTCCGGGCTCTGGAAACACCATATATTTT.

The chain links TRBV4-2 to TRBJ2-3; D gene ambiguous. Germline V gene data show CDR1 as LGHNA and CDR2 as YNFKEQ. The CDR3 sequence is 14 residues long. V shed 0 bases and J shed 0 bases, with 4 bases lying between them. The CDR3 DNA reads as TGTGCCAGCAGCCAAGACCCCAGCACAGATACGCAGTATTTT. Translation: CASSQDPSTDTQYF.